This T cell receptor beta chain is from a study of long-term antiretroviral therapy in people with HIV. Researchers ran immunoSEQ v3.0 at survey level. What sequencing targeted per sample was roughly 40,000-55,000 T-cell genomes. Only in-frame clones appear in the TCRdb table, and some are missing; sequencing was by immunoSEQ multiplex PCR. The sample lists about 35,000 clones, roughly four fifths seen once, with around 14% in the top ten. The sample was unsorted PBMCs, taken 0.3 years after starting antiretroviral therapy. This clonotype was sampled from a man aged 18 to 30 with HIV.

The CDR3 reads CASSFGTAGVGSPLHF. CDR3 sequence (DNA): TGTGCCAGCAGTTTCGGGACGGCGGGGGTTGGTTCACCCCTCCACTTT. The chain carries TRBV27 and TRBJ1-6; D possibly corresponds to TRBD1 (5 bases). The CDR3 sequence is 16 residues long. Trimming stripped 3 bases from V and 9 bases from J, with 18 bases between. Looked up from germline, CDR1 is MNHEY and CDR2 is SMNVEV (reference sequence).